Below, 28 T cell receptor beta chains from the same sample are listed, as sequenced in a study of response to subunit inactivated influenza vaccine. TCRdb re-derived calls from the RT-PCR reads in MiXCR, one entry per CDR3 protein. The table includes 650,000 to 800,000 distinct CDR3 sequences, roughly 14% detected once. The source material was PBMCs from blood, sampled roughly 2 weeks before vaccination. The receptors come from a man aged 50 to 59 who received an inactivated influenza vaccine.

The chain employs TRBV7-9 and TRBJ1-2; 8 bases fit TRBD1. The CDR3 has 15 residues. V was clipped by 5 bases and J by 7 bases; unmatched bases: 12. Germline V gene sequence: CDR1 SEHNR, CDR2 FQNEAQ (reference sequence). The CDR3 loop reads CASSRRDRIFSGYTF. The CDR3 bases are TGTGCCAGCAGCCGACGGGACAGGATTTTCAGTGGCTACACCTTC.

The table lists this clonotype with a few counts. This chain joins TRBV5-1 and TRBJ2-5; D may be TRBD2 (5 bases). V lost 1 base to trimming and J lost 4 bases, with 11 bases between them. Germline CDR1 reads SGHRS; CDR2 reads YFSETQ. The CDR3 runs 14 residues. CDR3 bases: TGCGCCAGCAGCTTGACTAGGTACACAGAGACCCAGTACTTC. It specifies CASSLTRYTETQYF.

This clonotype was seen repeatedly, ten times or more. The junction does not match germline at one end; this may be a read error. As DNA, the CDR3 is TGTGCCAGCAGTTTAGCCGGCGGAAGCAATCAGCCCCAGCATTTT. This translates into CASSLAGGSNQPQHF. The rearrangement links TRBV5-1 to TRBJ1-5; D not certain. Germline values: CDR1 SGHRS, CDR2 YFSETQ. This CDR3 has 15 amino acids.

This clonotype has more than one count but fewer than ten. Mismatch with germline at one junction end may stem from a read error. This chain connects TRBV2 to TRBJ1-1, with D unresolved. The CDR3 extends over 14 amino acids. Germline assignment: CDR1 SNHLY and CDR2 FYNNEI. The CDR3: CASREGRMNTEAFF. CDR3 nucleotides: TGTGCCAGCAGGGAAGGACGGATGAACACTGAAGCTTTCTTT.

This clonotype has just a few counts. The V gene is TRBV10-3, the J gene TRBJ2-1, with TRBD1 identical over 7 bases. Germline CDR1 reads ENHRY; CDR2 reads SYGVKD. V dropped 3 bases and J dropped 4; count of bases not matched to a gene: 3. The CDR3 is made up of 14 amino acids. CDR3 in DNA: TGTGCCATCAGTGAAGGACAGGAGTACAATGAGCAGTTCTTC. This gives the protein CAISEGQEYNEQFF.

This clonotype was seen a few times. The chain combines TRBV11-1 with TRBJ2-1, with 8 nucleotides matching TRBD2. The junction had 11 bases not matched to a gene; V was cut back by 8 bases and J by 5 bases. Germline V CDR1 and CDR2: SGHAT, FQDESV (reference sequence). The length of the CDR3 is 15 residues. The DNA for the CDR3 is TGTGCCAGCGCAAGGCATAGCGGGACTAACAATGAGCAGTTCTTC. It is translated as CASARHSGTNNEQFF.

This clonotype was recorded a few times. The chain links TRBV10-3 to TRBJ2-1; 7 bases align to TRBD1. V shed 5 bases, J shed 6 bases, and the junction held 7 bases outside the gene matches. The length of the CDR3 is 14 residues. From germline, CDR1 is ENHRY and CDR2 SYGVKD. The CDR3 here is CAISTGALVNEQFF. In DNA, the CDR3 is TGTGCCATCAGTACAGGGGCCTTGGTCAATGAGCAGTTCTTC.

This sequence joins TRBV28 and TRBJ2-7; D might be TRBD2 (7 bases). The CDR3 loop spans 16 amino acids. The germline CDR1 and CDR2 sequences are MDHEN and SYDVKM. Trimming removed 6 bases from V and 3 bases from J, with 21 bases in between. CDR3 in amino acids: CASSSLGGGYIYEQYF. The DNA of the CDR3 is TGTGCCAGCAGCTCGTTAGGGGGGGGATATATCTACGAGCAGTACTTC.

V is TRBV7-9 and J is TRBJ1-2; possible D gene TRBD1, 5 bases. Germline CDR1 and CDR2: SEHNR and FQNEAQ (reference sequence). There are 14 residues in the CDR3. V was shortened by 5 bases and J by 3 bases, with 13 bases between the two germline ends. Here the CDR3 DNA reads TGTGCCAGCAGCCCCGGACGGGGGGACTATGGCTACACCTTC. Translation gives CASSPGRGDYGYTF.

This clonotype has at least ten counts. CDR3 region: CASSSQANTEAFF. The CDR3, as DNA: TGCGCCAGCAGCTCACAGGCGAACACTGAAGCTTTCTTT. The rearrangement links TRBV5-1 to TRBJ1-1; tentative D call: TRBD1 (5 bases). The germline V and J ends were trimmed by 3 bases and 1 base, with 7 bases remaining between them. The CDR3 extends over 13 amino acids. The germline CDR1 and CDR2 sequences are SGHRS and YFSETQ.

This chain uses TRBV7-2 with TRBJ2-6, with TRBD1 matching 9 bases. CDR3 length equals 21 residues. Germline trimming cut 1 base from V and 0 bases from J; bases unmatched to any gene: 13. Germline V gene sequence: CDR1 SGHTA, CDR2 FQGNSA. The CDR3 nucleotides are TGTGCCAGCAGCTTAGGCTTTTGGGGACAGGGTAGACACTCTGGGGCCAACGTCCTGACTTTC. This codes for CASSLGFWGQGRHSGANVLTF.

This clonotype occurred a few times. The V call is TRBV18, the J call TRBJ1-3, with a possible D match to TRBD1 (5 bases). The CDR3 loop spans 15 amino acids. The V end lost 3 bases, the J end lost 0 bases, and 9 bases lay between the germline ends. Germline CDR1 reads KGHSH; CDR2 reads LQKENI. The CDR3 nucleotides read TGTGCCAGCTCACCTTCGGACATCTCTGGAAACACCATATATTTT. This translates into CASSPSDISGNTIYF.

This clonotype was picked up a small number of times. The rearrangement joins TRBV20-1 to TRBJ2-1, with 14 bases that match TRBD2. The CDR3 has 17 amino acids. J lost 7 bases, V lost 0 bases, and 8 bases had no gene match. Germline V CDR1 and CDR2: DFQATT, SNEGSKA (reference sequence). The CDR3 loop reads CSARDRAGTSGGNEQFF. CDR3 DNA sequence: TGCAGTGCTAGAGACCGAGCCGGGACTAGCGGGGGAAATGAGCAGTTCTTC.

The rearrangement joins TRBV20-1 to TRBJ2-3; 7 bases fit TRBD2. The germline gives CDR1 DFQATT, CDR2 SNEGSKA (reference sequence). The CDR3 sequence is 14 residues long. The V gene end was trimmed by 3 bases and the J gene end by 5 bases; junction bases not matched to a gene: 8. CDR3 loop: CSASAAGVVDTQYF. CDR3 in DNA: TGCAGTGCTAGTGCCGCGGGAGTTGTAGATACGCAGTATTTT.

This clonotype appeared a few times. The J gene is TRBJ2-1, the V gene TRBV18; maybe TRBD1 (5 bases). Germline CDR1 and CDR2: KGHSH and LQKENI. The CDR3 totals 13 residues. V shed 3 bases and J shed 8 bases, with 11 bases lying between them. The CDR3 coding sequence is TGTGCCAGCTCACCCACCAGGGTCGATGAGCAGTTCTTC. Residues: CASSPTRVDEQFF.

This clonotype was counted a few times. As DNA, the CDR3 is TGCAGCGTTACTAGCGAATCCTCCTACGAGCAGTACTTC. Protein product: CSVTSESSYEQYF. The chain has TRBV29-1 and TRBJ2-7, with TRBD2 identical over 7 bases. CDR1 and CDR2 (germline): SQVTM, ANQGSEA. The trim removed 5 bases at V and 0 bases at J, leaving 4 bases unmatched. The CDR3 runs 13 residues.

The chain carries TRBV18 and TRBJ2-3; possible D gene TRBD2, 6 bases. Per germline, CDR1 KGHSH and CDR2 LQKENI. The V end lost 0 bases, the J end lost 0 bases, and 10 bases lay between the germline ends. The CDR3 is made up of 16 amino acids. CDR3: CASSPPDGTSTDTQYF. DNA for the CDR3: TGTGCCAGCTCACCACCGGACGGGACTAGCACAGATACGCAGTATTTT.

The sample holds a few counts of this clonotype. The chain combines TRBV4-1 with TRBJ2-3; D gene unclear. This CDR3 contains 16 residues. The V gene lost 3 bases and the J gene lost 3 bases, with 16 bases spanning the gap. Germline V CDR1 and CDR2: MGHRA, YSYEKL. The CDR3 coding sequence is TGCGCCAGCAGCCAGGGCCCGGAAAAGAGTACAGATACGCAGTATTTT. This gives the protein CASSQGPEKSTDTQYF.

The CDR3 sequence: CSAPGPSGSGPKNIQYF. The CDR3, as DNA: TGCAGTGCCCCGGGGCCTAGCGGTTCTGGTCCCAAAAACATTCAGTACTTC. The chain carries TRBV20-1 and TRBJ2-4; 7 bases match TRBD2. The germline V gene has CDR1 DFQATT and CDR2 SNEGSKA (reference sequence). Trimming at V came to 6 bases and at J to 2 bases, leaving 16 bases not matched to a gene. CDR3 length equals 17 residues.

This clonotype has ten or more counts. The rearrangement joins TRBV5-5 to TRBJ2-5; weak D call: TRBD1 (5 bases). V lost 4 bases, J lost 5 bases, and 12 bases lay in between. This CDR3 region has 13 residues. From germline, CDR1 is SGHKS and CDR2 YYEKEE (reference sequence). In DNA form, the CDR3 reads TGTGCCAGCAGCCCCCAGGGTGGGGAGACCCAGTACTTC. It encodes CASSPQGGETQYF.

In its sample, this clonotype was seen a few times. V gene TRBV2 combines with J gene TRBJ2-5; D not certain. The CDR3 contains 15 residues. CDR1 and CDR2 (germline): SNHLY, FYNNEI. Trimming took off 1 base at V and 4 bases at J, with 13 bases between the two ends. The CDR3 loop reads CASSEGSPKGETQYF. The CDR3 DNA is TGTGCCAGCAGTGAAGGAAGTCCCAAAGGAGAGACCCAGTACTTC.

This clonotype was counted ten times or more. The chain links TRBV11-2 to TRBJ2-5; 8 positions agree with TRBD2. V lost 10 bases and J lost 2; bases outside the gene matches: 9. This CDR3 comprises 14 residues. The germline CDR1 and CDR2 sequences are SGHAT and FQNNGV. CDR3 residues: CATSSGLGQETQYF. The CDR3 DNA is TGTGCCACTTCGTCGGGACTAGGTCAAGAGACCCAGTACTTC.

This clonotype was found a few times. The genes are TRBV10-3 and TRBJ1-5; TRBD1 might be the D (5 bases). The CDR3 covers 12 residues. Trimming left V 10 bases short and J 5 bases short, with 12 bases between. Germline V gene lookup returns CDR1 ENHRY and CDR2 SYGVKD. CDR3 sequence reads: CATRDGDQPQHF. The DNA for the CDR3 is TGTGCCACTAGGGACGGGGATCAGCCCCAGCATTTT.

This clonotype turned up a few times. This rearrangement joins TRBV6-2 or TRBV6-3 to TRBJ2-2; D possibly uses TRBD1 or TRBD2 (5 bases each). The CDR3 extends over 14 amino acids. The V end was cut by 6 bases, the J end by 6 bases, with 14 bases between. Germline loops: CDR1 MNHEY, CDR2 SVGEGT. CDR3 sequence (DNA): TGTGCCAGCAGCGGGGCGAATAGGCCCGGGGAGCTGTTTTTT. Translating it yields CASSGANRPGELFF.

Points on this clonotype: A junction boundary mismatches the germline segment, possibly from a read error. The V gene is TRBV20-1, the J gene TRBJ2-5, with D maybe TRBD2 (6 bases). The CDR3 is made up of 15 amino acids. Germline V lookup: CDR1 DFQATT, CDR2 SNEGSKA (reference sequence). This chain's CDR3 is CSARDPREARETHYF. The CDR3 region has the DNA TGCAGTGCTAGAGATCCCAGGGAGGCTAGAGAGACCCACTACTTC.

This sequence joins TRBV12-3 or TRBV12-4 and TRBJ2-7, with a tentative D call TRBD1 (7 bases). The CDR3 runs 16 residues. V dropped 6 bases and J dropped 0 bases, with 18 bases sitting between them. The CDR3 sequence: CASRQGGLINSYEQYF. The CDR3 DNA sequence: TGTGCCAGCAGGCAGGGGGGCTTAATCAACTCCTACGAGCAGTACTTC.

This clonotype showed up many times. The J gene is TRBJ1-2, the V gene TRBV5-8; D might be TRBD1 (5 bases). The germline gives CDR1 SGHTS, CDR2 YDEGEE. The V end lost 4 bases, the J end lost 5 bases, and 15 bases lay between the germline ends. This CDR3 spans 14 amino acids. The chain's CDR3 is CASSRPGLAYGYTF. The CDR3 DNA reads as TGTGCCAGCAGCCGCCCGGGGCTAGCGTATGGCTACACCTTC.

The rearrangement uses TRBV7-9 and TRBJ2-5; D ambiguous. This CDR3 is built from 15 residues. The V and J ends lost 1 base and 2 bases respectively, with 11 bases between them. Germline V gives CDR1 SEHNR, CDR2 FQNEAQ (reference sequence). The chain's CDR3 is CASSLGRASQETQYF. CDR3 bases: TGTGCCAGCAGCTTAGGAAGGGCTAGTCAAGAGACCCAGTACTTC. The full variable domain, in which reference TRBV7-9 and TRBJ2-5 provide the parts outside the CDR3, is DTGVSQNPRHKITKRGQNVTFRCDPISEHNRLYWYRQTLGQGPEFLTYFQNEAQLEKSRLLSDRFSAERPKGSFSTLEIQRTEQGDSAMYLCASSLGRASQETQYFGPGTRLLVL.